This TCR beta chain emerged from a study of blood T cell repertoires in COVID-19 (dated by TCRdb to 2019 to 2021). As for the study more broadly: Samples covering the acute and convalescent phases of COVID-19 were provided by collaborators in the United States, Italy and Spain. The prospective study material was composed of cDNA or gDNA derived from T cells, B-cell-depleted T cells, or PBMCs. The dataset comprised deeply sampled blood TCRbeta repertoires from subjects exposed to, actively infected with, or recovered from COVID-19. The repertoires were released in a freely available public database intended as a resource for research on the immune response to SARS-CoV-2. The samples were drawn from the first 160 participants of the ongoing ImmuneRACE study and from 950 to 1,500 subjects provided by 6 global collaborators. Sample metadata almost always included a de-identified subject ID, COVID-19 status, age in years and sex. HLA class I and class II types, where available, came from metadata supplied by the sample provider rather than from assay-based typing.

The CDR3 spans 16 residues, from the cysteine through the phenylalanine. Only CDR3 DNA is held: 48 bases, read in frame from base 1. Taken from the germline V gene, the CDR1 and CDR2 loops are SGDLS and YYNGEE. V ends up 10 bases short and J 4 bases short, with an unmatched junction base count of 16. With regard to this clone: It lacks a known antigen. No quality values exist for individual bases; no much larger clone is one base distant.

Broader findings and caveats from the paper: How much clinical and demographic metadata was included differed by source and by participant, and the metadata was provided uncurated.

The collaborating institutions used their own protocols to collect whole blood in K2EDTA tubes. For TCRbeta analysis, collaborators shipped samples in one of three forms: frozen whole blood, isolated PBMCs, or DNA extracted from either of those sample types. TCRbeta CDR3 regions were amplified from genomic DNA by means of the immunoSEQ Assay, a bias-controlled multiplex PCR. The original pipeline was this. Nucleated cell counts per sample were estimated from amplification of reference gene primers within the assay. To quantify the absolute abundance of each unique TCRbeta CDR3 rearrangement, sequence reads were collapsed and filtered. Productive Simpson clonality was computed per sample as the square root of Simpson's diversity index over productive rearrangements. The table comes from immuneACCESS by way of TCRdb, which keeps in-frame sequences with V and J called. Part of the clones is missing from these tables; in studies checked, under half for an unresolved V gene and the rest for unknown reasons. V and J calls and clone size follow that table, whereas D and trimming were derived from the DNA. For this sample there are around 92,000 clones; more than 75% appear just once. The ten largest clonotypes hold roughly 25% of the sample.

Sequences were obtained from peripheral blood. The receptor chain draws on TRBV9 and TRBJ2-1; TRBD1 agrees with 8 junctional bases. The sequence came from a human donor in a cohort sampled during active COVID-19. The DNA is as follows: TGTGCCCTCAGGGGATGGACAGGGTTATTATACAATGAGCAGTTCTTC. Its product reads: CALRGWTGLLYNEQFF.